Listed below are T cell receptor beta chains from one sample, sequenced in a study of blood T cells in healthy people across ages. TCRdb redid the calling of the 5' RACE reads with MiXCR, one entry per CDR3 protein. In the table there are some 900,000 distinct CDR3 sequences, less than 35% of which are singletons. Sequencing was carried out using blood. The receptor source for this set is a woman over 75 in good health. The CDR3 runs from the conserved cysteine through the conserved F or W. Each record gives: CDR3 protein, CDR3 DNA, clone size, D gene, J gene, V gene. D genes are given only for firm matches. Part of the rows lack a size; the others show once, few, many or a class for expanded clones.

cdr3_aa: CASSFAGKETQYF
cdr3_nt: TGCGCCAGCAGCTTTGCAGGGAAAGAGACCCAGTACTTC
clone_size: few
d_call: NA
j_call: TRBJ2-5
v_call: TRBV5-1

cdr3_aa: CSARGGQGTNHPQHF
cdr3_nt: TGCAGTGCTAGGGGGGGACAGGGAACGAATCACCCCCAGCATTTT
clone_size: NA
d_call: TRBD1
j_call: TRBJ1-5
v_call: TRBV20-1

cdr3_aa: CASSKVGYHRYAVF
cdr3_nt: TGTGCCAGCAGCAAAGTGGGGTATCACAGATACGCAGTATTT
clone_size: NA
d_call: NA
j_call: TRBJ2-3
v_call: TRBV21-1

cdr3_aa: CASSKGRASGDEQYF
cdr3_nt: TGTGCCAGCAGTAAGGGGAGGGCTAGCGGGGACGAGCAGTACTTC
clone_size: NA
d_call: TRBD2
j_call: TRBJ2-7
v_call: TRBV9

cdr3_aa: CASSLWGSETQVF
cdr3_nt: TGTGCCAGCAGCTTGTGGGGGAGCGAGACCCAGGTCTTC
clone_size: NA
d_call: NA
j_call: TRBJ2-1
v_call: TRBV5-4

cdr3_aa: CAISRDTGTGSQPQHF
cdr3_nt: TGTGCCATCAGCAGAGACACCGGGACAGGGAGCCAGCCCCAGCATTTT
clone_size: few
d_call: TRBD1
j_call: TRBJ1-5
v_call: TRBV15

cdr3_aa: CASSSFWAGRQETQYF
cdr3_nt: TGTGCCAGCAGTTCTTTCTGGGCGGGCAGGCAAGAGACCCAGTACTTC
clone_size: many
d_call: NA
j_call: TRBJ2-5
v_call: TRBV27

cdr3_aa: CASSLMALQGKKSGANVLTF
cdr3_nt: TGTGCCAGCAGCTTGATGGCGCTACAGGGGAAGAAGTCTGGGGCCAACGTCCTGACTTTC
clone_size: many
d_call: TRBD1
j_call: TRBJ2-6
v_call: TRBV5-6

cdr3_aa: CASSCSGGGYGYTF
cdr3_nt: TGTGCCAGCAGTTGTTCAGGGGGCGGCTATGGCTACACCTTC
clone_size: once
d_call: TRBD1
j_call: TRBJ1-2
v_call: TRBV27

cdr3_aa: CASSDSGGAVSEQFF
cdr3_nt: TGTGCCAGCAGTGATAGCGGGGGGGCGGTTTCAGAGCAGTTCTTC
clone_size: many
d_call: TRBD2
j_call: TRBJ2-1
v_call: TRBV12-3/TRBV12-4

cdr3_aa: CASSLGRQASGSPLHF
cdr3_nt: TGTGCCAGCAGCTTAGGGCGACAGGCCTCGGGTTCACCCCTCCACTTT
clone_size: many
d_call: NA
j_call: TRBJ1-6
v_call: TRBV7-2

cdr3_aa: CSATSGPQETQYF
cdr3_nt: TGCAGTGCCACGAGCGGTCCTCAAGAGACCCAGTACTTC
clone_size: many
d_call: NA
j_call: TRBJ2-5
v_call: TRBV20-1

cdr3_aa: CASSPGHEKLFF
cdr3_nt: TGTGCCAGCAGTCCGGGTCATGAAAAACTGTTTTTT
clone_size: many
d_call: NA
j_call: TRBJ1-4
v_call: TRBV7-9

cdr3_aa: CASSYEKETQYF
cdr3_nt: TGTGCCAGCAGCTATGAGAAAGAGACCCAGTACTTC
clone_size: many
d_call: NA
j_call: TRBJ2-5
v_call: TRBV7-9

cdr3_aa: CASSEAGTGQTQYF
cdr3_nt: TGTGCCAGCAGTGAAGCCGGGACAGGGCAGACCCAGTACTTC
clone_size: many
d_call: TRBD1
j_call: TRBJ2-5
v_call: TRBV6-1

cdr3_aa: CASSGDSYYNEQFF
cdr3_nt: TGTGCCAGCAGCGGGGACAGTTACTACAATGAGCAGTTCTTC
clone_size: many
d_call: TRBD1
j_call: TRBJ2-1
v_call: TRBV7-2

cdr3_aa: CASVSRESSYNEQFF
cdr3_nt: TGTGCCAGCGTAAGCAGGGAGAGCTCCTACAATGAGCAGTTCTTC
clone_size: NA
d_call: NA
j_call: TRBJ2-1
v_call: TRBV2

cdr3_aa: CATTGTGTDTQYF
cdr3_nt: TGTGCCACCACCGGGACAGGCACAGATACGCAGTATTTT
clone_size: NA
d_call: TRBD1
j_call: TRBJ2-3
v_call: TRBV19

cdr3_aa: CASSPSKGANSPLHF
cdr3_nt: TGTGCCAGCAGCCCTTCGAAGGGGGCTAATTCACCCCTCCACTTT
clone_size: many
d_call: TRBD1
j_call: TRBJ1-6
v_call: TRBV7-2

cdr3_aa: CASSQDQGVGFRLTF
cdr3_nt: TGTGCCAGCAGCCAAGATCAAGGGGTCGGATTTAGGCTCACCTTC
clone_size: NA
d_call: NA
j_call: TRBJ1-2
v_call: TRBV14

cdr3_aa: CASSERGAFYEQYF
cdr3_nt: TGTGCCAGCAGTGAAAGGGGGGCCTTCTACGAGCAGTACTTC
clone_size: many
d_call: NA
j_call: TRBJ2-7
v_call: TRBV6-1

cdr3_aa: CAWSRYDNSPLHF
cdr3_nt: TGTGCCTGGAGTAGGTACGATAATTCACCCCTCCACTTT
clone_size: few
d_call: NA
j_call: TRBJ1-6
v_call: TRBV30

cdr3_aa: CSAGRTGGLEETQYF
cdr3_nt: TGCAGTGCTGGACGGACAGGGGGCCTTGAAGAGACCCAGTACTTC
clone_size: many
d_call: TRBD1
j_call: TRBJ2-5
v_call: TRBV20-1

cdr3_aa: CATSGQALGDTQYF
cdr3_nt: TGTGCCACCAGTGGACAGGCACTGGGAGATACGCAGTATTTT
clone_size: many
d_call: NA
j_call: TRBJ2-3
v_call: TRBV24-1

cdr3_aa: CASTSDGTKNIQYF
cdr3_nt: TGTGCCAGCACCTCGGACGGGACCAAAAACATTCAGTACTTC
clone_size: many
d_call: NA
j_call: TRBJ2-4
v_call: TRBV7-9